These 17 T cell receptor beta chains were all obtained from the same sample, sequenced in a study of OX40 agonist ivuxolimab in advanced cancers. TCRdb's table, derived via immunoSEQ multiplex PCR, lists solely in-frame clones and lacks some. The sample lists more than 65,000 clones; approximately 90% were seen once. The specimen was CD4+ or CD8+ T cells sorted from blood, collected in a trial of the OX40 agonist ivuxolimab. Receptors originate from an adult with an advanced solid tumor such as melanoma, head and neck, liver or kidney cancer.

This clone was counted a single time. V gene TRBV2 combines with J gene TRBJ2-7; 7 bases fit TRBD2. This CDR3 is 13 amino acids long. Trimming removed 5 bases from V and 1 base from J; junction bases left unmatched: 2. Germline values: CDR1 SNHLY, CDR2 FYNNEI. The CDR3 sequence is CASSSGLSYEQYF. In DNA, the CDR3 is TGTGCCAGCAGTTCGGGACTATCCTACGAGCAGTACTTC.

In nucleotides, the CDR3 is TGCGCCAGCAGCTTGGAACAATACAATGAGCAGTTCTTC. Translating gives CASSLEQYNEQFF. The rearrangement joins TRBV5-1 to TRBJ2-1; unclear D gene. With 0 bases removed from V and 4 bases from J, the gap between germline ends came to 5 bases. CDR3 length: 13 amino acids. Germline loops: CDR1 SGHRS, CDR2 YFSETQ.

This sequence joins TRBV2 and TRBJ1-5, with D maybe TRBD1 (5 bases). Trimming removed 8 bases at V and 1 base at J, with 9 bases between. The CDR3 extends over 13 amino acids. The V gene's germline CDR1 is SNHLY and CDR2 FYNNEI. The CDR3 loop reads CASGAQSNQPQHF. CDR3 in DNA: TGTGCCAGCGGGGCACAGAGCAATCAGCCCCAGCATTTT.

This clone was counted a single time. In DNA, the CDR3 is TGTGCCAGCAGTGACCCGACTAGCGGGGGTTACAATGAGCAGTTCTTC. Its translation: CASSDPTSGGYNEQFF. The rearrangement links TRBV2 to TRBJ2-1; 12 nucleotides align to TRBD2. CDR1 is SNHLY and CDR2 is FYNNEI in the germline V gene. Trimming removed 3 bases from V and 4 bases from J; junction bases left unmatched: 4. CDR3 size: 16 residues. The entire variable domain, with the rest obtained from reference TRBV2 and TRBJ2-1, is as follows: EPEVTQTPSHQVTQMGQEVILRCVPISNHLYFYWYRQILGQKVEFLVSFYNNEISEKSEIFDDQFSVERPDGSNFTLKIRSTKLEDSAMYFCASSDPTSGGYNEQFFGPGTRLTVL.

The chain combines TRBV23-1 with TRBJ2-7, with D possibly TRBD2 on 6 matching bases. TRBV23-1 is placed among ORFs of uncertain function. The V end was cut by 2 bases, the J end by 1 base, with 21 bases between. The CDR3 contains 18 residues. CDR3 sequence: CASSQNPIPRESSYEQYF. CDR3 sequence (DNA): TGCGCCAGCAGTCAAAACCCAATCCCCCGGGAGAGTTCCTACGAGCAGTACTTC.

CDR3 sequence (DNA): TGTGCCAGCAGCGTGGATTGGGGAGCTGGAAACACCATATATTTT. It encodes CASSVDWGAGNTIYF. J is TRBJ1-3 and V is TRBV9; D is ambiguous. Trimming took 2 bases from V and 2 from J, leaving 11 bases between them. In germline, CDR1 is SGDLS, CDR2 YYNGEE. The CDR3 covers 15 residues.

The chain is built from TRBV6-6 and TRBJ2-7, with D possibly TRBD1 on 6 matching bases. There are 11 residues in the CDR3. V was pared by 6 bases and J by 3 bases, with 6 bases between. The germline V gene encodes CDR1 MNHNY and CDR2 SVGAGI (reference sequence). CDR3 residues: CASSRGYEQYF. The CDR3, as DNA: TGTGCCAGCAGCAGGGGCTACGAGCAGTACTTC.

The gene calls are TRBV7-9 and TRBJ1-2; tentatively, D is TRBD1 (5 bases). The CDR3 is made up of 15 amino acids. V was cut by 4 bases and J by 2 bases, with 14 bases left in between. The V gene's germline CDR1 is SEHNR and CDR2 FQNEAQ (reference sequence). The CDR3 protein is CASSSRGGTNYGYTF. The CDR3 DNA follows: TGTGCCAGCAGCTCCCGGGGGGGGACCAACTATGGCTACACCTTC. Full variable domain (missing parts from reference TRBV7-9 and TRBJ1-2): DTGVSQNPRHKITKRGQNVTFRCDPISEHNRLYWYRQTLGQGPEFLTYFQNEAQLEKSRLLSDRFSAERPKGSFSTLEIQRTEQGDSAMYLCASSSRGGTNYGYTFGSGTRLTVV.

CDR3 protein: CSVSDTGELFF. The CDR3, as DNA: TGCAGCGTATCCGACACCGGGGAGCTGTTTTTT. The J gene is TRBJ2-2, the V gene TRBV29-1; D ambiguous. The CDR3 extends over 11 amino acids. V was clipped by 6 bases and J by 3 bases, with 5 bases between them. Germline CDR1 reads SQVTM; CDR2 reads ANQGSEA.

The chain combines TRBV5-1 with TRBJ1-2; D gene unclear. Between the trimmed V and J ends, which lost 4 bases and 4 bases, there was a span of 11 bases. There are 13 residues in the CDR3. CDR1 is SGHRS, CDR2 YFSETQ, per germline. The CDR3 here is CASSITSTYGYTF. The CDR3 nucleotides read TGCGCCAGCAGCATTACGTCTACCTATGGCTACACCTTC.

The chain carries TRBV9 and TRBJ2-2, with TRBD2 matching over 11 bases. The CDR3 has 15 residues. The J segment lost 4 bases and the V segment lost 4 bases, leaving 3 bases of the junction unmatched. Germline CDR1 SGDLS, CDR2 YYNGEE. Here the CDR3 reads CASSPSGGPTGELFF. For the CDR3, the DNA is TGTGCCAGCAGCCCTAGCGGGGGGCCCACCGGGGAGCTGTTTTTT.

This chain connects TRBV6-6 to TRBJ1-1; maybe TRBD1 (5 bases). In germline, CDR1 is MNHNY, CDR2 SVGAGI (reference sequence). Trimming removed 4 bases at V and 6 bases at J, with 12 bases between. The CDR3 sequence is 13 residues long. The CDR3 protein is CASSFPGPSEAFF. CDR3 nucleotide sequence: TGTGCCAGCAGTTTTCCGGGACCTTCTGAAGCTTTCTTT.

This chain connects TRBV10-3 to TRBJ1-1; no clear D. In germline, CDR1 is ENHRY, CDR2 SYGVKD. V shed 11 bases and J shed 0 bases, with 10 bases lying between them. The CDR3 contains 12 residues. CDR3 amino acids: CAAADVNTEAFF. Here the CDR3 DNA reads TGTGCCGCCGCGGACGTGAACACTGAAGCTTTCTTT.

The chain links TRBV6-1 to TRBJ2-1, with 9 bases that match TRBD2. Germline-derived CDR1 and CDR2 are MNHNS and SASEGT. The V gene end was trimmed by 3 bases and the J gene end by 12 bases; junction bases not matched to a gene: 12. This CDR3 has 15 residues. The CDR3 region is CASSDPLLLAGVQFF. CDR3 bases: TGTGCCAGCAGTGATCCCCTTTTACTAGCGGGTGTGCAGTTCTTC.

The chain is built from TRBV5-1 and TRBJ1-2; possible D gene TRBD1, 5 bases. Germline CDR1 is SGHRS and CDR2 is YFSETQ. Trimming took off 4 bases at V and 3 bases at J, with 19 bases between the two ends. CDR3 length: 16 amino acids. The chain's CDR3 is CASSKSGHTRDYGYTF. For the CDR3, the DNA is TGCGCCAGCAGCAAATCAGGACATACTCGAGACTATGGCTACACCTTC.

The chain couples TRBV2 to TRBJ2-6; 8 bases match TRBD1. Per the germline V gene, CDR1 is SNHLY and CDR2 is FYNNEI. J gave up 5 bases and V 6 bases, and 15 bases lay outside the gene matches. The length of the CDR3 is 18 residues. The CDR3 sequence is CASRGGQAYSWRANVLTF. DNA for the CDR3: TGTGCCAGCAGGGGGGGACAGGCTTATAGCTGGAGGGCCAACGTCCTGACTTTC.

The V and J genes are TRBV9 and TRBJ2-5; tentatively, D is TRBD1 or TRBD2 (8 bases each). Germline values: CDR1 SGDLS, CDR2 YYNGEE. The CDR3 is 14 amino acids. V lost 3 bases, J lost 5 bases, and 14 bases lay in between. CDR3 loop: CASSGQGTRETQYF. As DNA, the CDR3 is TGTGCCAGCAGCGGACAGGGGACTAGGGAGACCCAGTACTTC. The full variable domain, in which reference TRBV9 and TRBJ2-5 provide the parts outside the CDR3, is DSGVTQTPKHLITATGQRVTLRCSPRSGDLSVYWYQQSLDQGLQFLIQYYNGEERAKGNILERFSAQQFPDLHSELNLSSLELGDSALYFCASSGQGTRETQYFGPGTRLLVL.